A selection of T cell receptor beta chains follows, all from one sample in a study of T cell responses to AZD1222 COVID-19 vaccine. Sequencing used immunoSEQ multiplex PCR; TCRdb keeps in-frame clones, though not all of them. The sample has over 120,000 clones; 85% to 95% are singletons. Sample: peripheral blood, taken after recovery from COVID-19. These receptors were taken from an adult who had recovered from COVID-19. The CDR3 runs from the conserved cysteine through the conserved F or W. A D gene is named only where the DNA matches it firmly. Rows may omit the clone size; those that give it use once, few, many or a size class.

abundance | d_gene | j_gene | v_gene | CDR3nt | CDR3aa
. | . | TRBJ2-7 | TRBV5-1 | TGCGCCAGCAGCTTGCCATCCTACGAGCAGTACTTC | CASSLPSYEQYF
. | TRBD2 | TRBJ2-3 | TRBV11-3 | TGTGCCAGCAGCTTAGTGGCGGGAGGGCTCGAAGATACGCAGTATTTT | CASSLVAGGLEDTQYF
once | . | TRBJ2-7 | TRBV27 | TGTGCCAGCAACCCCCCGAGGGCGCCCTACGAGCAGTACTTC | CASNPPRAPYEQYF
. | . | TRBJ2-3 | TRBV7-9 | TGTGCCATCGGATCTGAAGGGCCGGGCACAGATACGCAGTATTTT | CAIGSEGPGTDTQYF
once | . | TRBJ2-6 | TRBV6-6 | TGTGCCAGCAGTCTCAGGGAACTCACCTCCTCTGGGGCCAACGTCCTGACTTTC | CASSLRELTSSGANVLTF
. | . | TRBJ1-1 | TRBV3-1/TRBV3-2 | TGTGCCAGCAGCCAAGAGGTGGGGGACACTGAAGCTTTCTTT | CASSQEVGDTEAFF
. | TRBD1 | TRBJ1-2 | TRBV27 | TGTGCCAGCAGGGAACAGGGGAGAGACTATGGCTACACCTTC | CASREQGRDYGYTF
once | . | TRBJ2-4 | TRBV7-9 | TGTGCCAGCAGCTTAGGGGATTTCGGAGAAGGGGACATTCAGTACTTC | CASSLGDFGEGDIQYF
. | . | TRBJ1-1 | TRBV12-3/TRBV12-4 | TGTGCCAGCAGTTTTGGACAGAACACTGAAGCTTTCTTT | CASSFGQNTEAFF
. | TRBD2 | TRBJ2-7 | TRBV28 | TGTGCCAGCAGTTTATGGAGGGAGGGGAGCTACGAGCAGTACTTC | CASSLWREGSYEQYF
. | . | TRBJ1-6 | TRBV2 | TGTGCCAGCAGTGAAATTACGGCAGGTCGGTCACCCCTCCACTTT | CASSEITAGRSPLHF
. | . | TRBJ1-1 | TRBV28 | TGTGCCAGCAGTTTGACCGGCATAGTGAACACTGAAGCTTTCTTT | CASSLTGIVNTEAFF
. | . | TRBJ1-1 | TRBV24-1 | TGTGCCACTTCACGGGGGGGTTCTGCGGCCGAAGCTTTCTTT | CATSRGGSAAEAFF
. | . | TRBJ2-1 | TRBV7-2 | TGTGCCAGCAGCCTCTATACGGAGCAGTTCTTC | CASSLYTEQFF
few | . | TRBJ1-1 | TRBV11-3 | TGTGCCAGCAGCTTAAGGGGGGAGACTGAAGCTTTCTTT | CASSLRGETEAFF
. | TRBD1 | TRBJ1-1 | TRBV7-9 | TGTGCCAGCAGCCCAGGGGGGCAGGGCAACACTGAAGCTTTCTTT | CASSPGGQGNTEAFF
. | . | TRBJ1-1 | TRBV5-4 | TGTGCCAGCAGCTTGGTCGTGGGGAACACTGAAGCTTTCTTT | CASSLVVGNTEAFF